A single sample gave rise to the 18 T cell receptor beta chains below, sequenced in a study of a mutant IDH1 vaccine in newly diagnosed glioma. Profiling relied on immunoSEQ multiplex PCR, and the TCRdb table lists in-frame clones only, not all of them. This table holds about 51,000 clones, around 80% found once. Time point here: week 5, during vaccination. Each dose delivered 300 ug of mutant IDH1 20-mer peptide subcutaneously with imiquimod. Their antigen targets remain unknown. The source material was PBMCs, sampled from a glioma patient whose treatment included an IDH1 peptide vaccine. The receptors here all came from a woman in her thirties or forties with glioma.

This sequence joins TRBV19 and TRBJ2-2; 15 bases are a match to TRBD2. This CDR3 spans 21 amino acids. Germline V gene lookup returns CDR1 LNHDA and CDR2 SQIVND (reference sequence). The J segment lost 6 bases and the V segment lost 1 base, leaving 15 bases of the junction unmatched. CDR3 sequence (DNA): TGTGCCAGTAGTATAGCCCTCCCTGGACTAGCGGGGGGGTCGGGCGCCGGGGAGCTGTTTTTT. The encoded protein is CASSIALPGLAGGSGAGELFF.

This chain connects TRBV27 to TRBJ2-7; possible D gene TRBD2, 6 bases. Deletions cut 10 bases from V and 0 bases from J, with 13 bases between. The CDR3 runs 13 residues. Per germline, CDR1 MNHEY and CDR2 SMNVEV (reference sequence). This CDR3 is CATRLGNSYEQYF. CDR3 coding DNA: TGTGCCACCAGACTAGGGAACTCCTACGAGCAGTACTTC.

The CDR3 coding sequence is TGCAGCGTCCGATTCAACACCGGGGAGCTGTTTTTT. Translation: CSVRFNTGELFF. The chain uses TRBV29-1 and TRBJ2-2, with D unclear. With 6 bases removed from V and 2 bases from J, the gap between germline ends came to 7 bases. Germline CDR1 SQVTM, CDR2 ANQGSEA. The CDR3 is made up of 12 amino acids.

CDR3 nucleotide sequence: TGTGCCAGCAGCCCGGACAGGGGAGGGGTAGATACGCAGTATTTT. Translated: CASSPDRGGVDTQYF. The chain is built from TRBV6-4 and TRBJ2-3, with TRBD1 identical over 9 bases. After removal of 6 bases from V and 5 bases from J, the junction contained 9 bases not matched to a gene. Per the germline V gene, CDR1 is MRHNA and CDR2 is SNTAGT. The CDR3 runs to 15 residues.

This clone came up a few times. CDR3 region: CASSGGFREKLFF. CDR3 bases: TGTGCCAGCAGCGGGGGGTTTAGGGAAAAACTGTTTTTT. This chain links TRBV28 with TRBJ1-4, with D possibly matching TRBD1 (5 bases). The CDR3 runs 13 residues. Germline-derived CDR1 and CDR2 are MDHEN and SYDVKM. V was trimmed by 6 bases and J by 8 bases, leaving 13 bases between them.

This clone was observed a few times. This rearrangement joins TRBV6-6 to TRBJ2-7; D possibly corresponds to TRBD2 (5 bases). Germline V CDR1 and CDR2: MNHNY, SVGAGI (reference sequence). V dropped 11 bases and J dropped 2 bases, with 13 bases sitting between them. There are 12 residues in the CDR3. In DNA form, the CDR3 reads TGTGCCGGAGGTATACCCCCCTACGAGCAGTACTTC. Its translation: CAGGIPPYEQYF.

The V gene is TRBV29-1, the J gene TRBJ1-2; TRBD1 agrees at 10 bases. Germline CDR1 SQVTM, CDR2 ANQGSEA. The J segment lost 3 bases and the V segment lost 5 bases, leaving 9 bases of the junction unmatched. This CDR3 is built from 15 residues. This CDR3 reads CSVLLGGTGDYGYTF. DNA of the CDR3: TGCAGCGTTTTATTAGGCGGGACAGGGGACTATGGCTACACCTTC.

The rearrangement uses TRBV7-9 and TRBJ1-4, with D tentatively TRBD1 (5 bases). This CDR3 has 14 amino acids. Between the trimmed V and J ends, which lost 3 bases and 6 bases, there was a span of 11 bases. Germline V gene lookup returns CDR1 SEHNR and CDR2 FQNEAQ (reference sequence). CDR3 bases: TGTGCCAGCAGCTTGGGCGGGGCAGATGAAAAACTGTTTTTT. Encoded protein: CASSLGGADEKLFF.

The J gene is TRBJ2-1, the V gene TRBV7-8, with 15 bases that match TRBD2. The CDR3 has 18 amino acids. CDR1 and CDR2 (germline): SGHVS, FQNEAQ. V lost 3 bases to trimming and J lost 2 bases; unmatched junction nucleotides: 5. In DNA form, the CDR3 reads TGTGCCAGCAGCTTTGGACTAGCGGGGGGGCTTGCCTACAATGAGCAGTTCTTC. This translates into CASSFGLAGGLAYNEQFF.

This chain connects TRBV5-6 to TRBJ1-1; 12 bases map to TRBD1. Germline CDR1 and CDR2: SGHDT and YYEEEE. Unmatched junction bases numbered 11, after V lost 4 bases and J lost 7 bases. CDR3 length: 16 amino acids. CDR3 protein: CASSTGTGGNRIEAFF. The DNA of the CDR3 is TGTGCCAGCAGCACCGGGACAGGGGGCAATAGGATTGAAGCTTTCTTT.

This clone appeared a single time. The gene calls are TRBV2 and TRBJ2-5; 9 bases are shared with TRBD1. The CDR3 loop spans 15 amino acids. Germline CDR1 SNHLY, CDR2 FYNNEI. J gave up 5 bases and V 3 bases, and 7 bases lay outside the gene matches. This chain's CDR3 is CASSENRGLGETQYF. The DNA for the CDR3 is TGTGCCAGCAGTGAGAACAGGGGGCTTGGGGAGACCCAGTACTTC.

The gene calls are TRBV6-5 and TRBJ2-5, with D maybe TRBD1 (7 bases). The CDR3 loop spans 13 amino acids. The germline V and J ends were trimmed by 6 bases and 5 bases, with 13 bases remaining between them. Germline V gives CDR1 MNHEY, CDR2 SVGAGI. CDR3 bases: TGTGCCAGCAGGCAGGGGGGATGGGAGACCCAGTACTTC. This translates into CASRQGGWETQYF.

The V gene is TRBV13, the J gene TRBJ2-7; D is unclear. Germline V gene lookup returns CDR1 PRHDT and CDR2 FYEKMQ (reference sequence). CDR3 length: 9 amino acids. Trimming cost V 11 bases and J 3 bases, with 5 bases left between them. The CDR3 region is CAGDYEQYF. CDR3 nucleotide sequence: TGTGCCGGTGACTACGAGCAGTACTTC.

This clone has more than one count but fewer than ten. The chain recombines TRBV29-1 with TRBJ1-2; 7 positions match TRBD1. There are 12 residues in the CDR3. In germline, CDR1 is SQVTM, CDR2 ANQGSEA. Written as DNA, the CDR3 is TGCAGAGGGGGCGGACTAAACTATGGCTACACCTTC. This codes for CRGGGLNYGYTF.

The J gene is TRBJ1-5, the V gene TRBV4-1, with a possible D match to TRBD1 (6 bases). The V end was cut by 0 bases, the J end by 3 bases, with 15 bases between. CDR1 and CDR2 from the germline V gene are MGHRA and YSYEKL. The CDR3 length is 17 residues. The CDR3 spells CASSQEGPGHYNQPQHF. In DNA form, the CDR3 reads TGCGCCAGCAGCCAAGAGGGACCGGGACACTACAATCAGCCCCAGCATTTT.

V usage is TRBV5-1 and J usage is TRBJ1-1; 9 positions match TRBD1. Trimming at V came to 7 bases and at J to 3 bases, leaving 7 bases not matched to a gene. Germline assignment: CDR1 SGHRS and CDR2 YFSETQ. The CDR3 consists of 14 residues. The CDR3 region is CASSRQGGHTEAFF. CDR3 DNA sequence: TGCGCCAGCTCCCGACAGGGGGGTCACACTGAAGCTTTCTTT.

The J gene is TRBJ2-7, the V gene TRBV18; no reliable D call. Germline assignment: CDR1 KGHSH and CDR2 LQKENI. The V end was cut by 3 bases, the J end by 1 base, with 7 bases between. This CDR3 comprises 13 residues. The CDR3 bases are TGTGCCAGCTCACCGACCATTTCCTACGAGCAGTACTTC. Residues: CASSPTISYEQYF. The full variable domain, completed using reference TRBV18 and TRBJ2-7, is NAGVMQNPRHLVRRRGQEARLRCSPMKGHSHVYWYRQLPEEGLKFMVYLQKENIIDESGMPKERFSAEFPKEGPSILRIQQVVRGDSAAYFCASSPTISYEQYFGPGTRLTVT.

The V and J genes are TRBV30 and TRBJ2-7; 10 bases map to TRBD2. Germline CDR1 GTSNPN, CDR2 SVGIG (reference sequence). V was pared by 3 bases and J by 8 bases, with 7 bases of the junction left unmatched. The CDR3 runs to 13 residues. The CDR3 nucleotides read TGTGCCTGGAGCCAACTAGCGGGGCCCAAGCAGTACTTC. This codes for CAWSQLAGPKQYF.